This passage covers 22 T cell receptor beta chains from one sample sequenced in a study of T cells expressing NK-cell markers. TCRdb re-called the 5' RACE reads and gives one entry per CDR3 protein, without DNA. Its table records roughly 420,000 distinct CDR3 sequences. Sequenced material: blood T cells: a sorted CD56 or NKG2C T cell subset, CD4+ or CD8+ T cells, or bulk PBMC T cells (not recorded which). All receptors derive from a woman between 18 and 75 years old in good health.

V is TRBV7-9 and J is TRBJ1-1; checking the TCRdb D call of TRBD1 is not possible without DNA. Germline V gene data show CDR1 as SEHNR and CDR2 as FQNEAQ (reference sequence). The CDR3 is made up of 14 amino acids. CDR3 sequence: CASSYGPQGPEAFF. Filled out from reference TRBV7-9 and TRBJ1-1, the complete variable domain reads DTGVSQNPRHKITKRGQNVTFRCDPISEHNRLYWYRQTLGQGPEFLTYFQNEAQLEKSRLLSDRFSAERPKGSFSTLEIQRTEQGDSAMYLCASSYGPQGPEAFFGQGTRLTVV.

The V and J genes are TRBV7-8 and TRBJ2-3; as DNA is missing, the TRBD2 call by TCRdb cannot be tested. CDR1 is SGHVS, CDR2 FQNEAQ, per germline. This CDR3 contains 17 residues. Here the CDR3 reads CASSLGASGGLTDTQYF.

This rearrangement joins TRBV11-2 to TRBJ2-1; TCRdb's D gene call, TRBD2, goes unchecked for lack of DNA. Germline V lookup: CDR1 SGHAT, CDR2 FQNNGV. The CDR3 runs 15 residues. CDR3 amino acids: CASSPQRASYNEQFF.

V usage is TRBV11-1 and J usage is TRBJ2-3; the TRBD1 assignment by TCRdb is unverifiable without DNA. Germline V gene lookup returns CDR1 SGHAT and CDR2 FQDESV (reference sequence). The CDR3 spans 18 residues. CDR3 amino acids: CASSPPLGASPPPDTQYF.

CDR3 in amino acids: CASSFPSGGGLYNEQFF. The chain couples TRBV7-9 to TRBJ2-1; the D call from TCRdb, TRBD1, cannot be confirmed without DNA. The CDR3 is 17 residues long. Germline assignment: CDR1 SEHNR and CDR2 FQNEAQ (reference sequence).

V is TRBV29-1 and J is TRBJ1-5. The CDR3 loop spans 15 amino acids. Germline V gene lookup returns CDR1 SQVTM and CDR2 ANQGSEA. This CDR3 reads CSVELGGGSNQPQHF.

This chain links TRBV6-2 or TRBV6-3 with TRBJ2-7; TCRdb designates TRBD1, a call that cannot be tested without DNA. The CDR3 is 14 amino acids. From germline, CDR1 is MNHEY and CDR2 SVGEGT. The CDR3 sequence is CASRIRDGPYEQYF.

This chain links TRBV15 with TRBJ2-3; the D gene TCRdb calls, TRBD2, cannot be checked with no DNA. The CDR3 length is 15 residues. CDR1 and CDR2 (germline): LNHNV, YYDKDF (reference sequence). The chain's CDR3 is CATSRGLAGTDTQYF.

This chain uses TRBV20-1 with TRBJ1-2; TCRdb reports TRBD1, a call that lacks DNA to check it against. Per the germline V gene, CDR1 is DFQATT and CDR2 is SNEGSKA (reference sequence). The CDR3 loop spans 14 amino acids. The CDR3 loop reads CSARGDRVNYGYTF.

J is TRBJ2-2 and V is TRBV29-1; without DNA, the TCRdb call of TRBD1 cannot be checked. Per the germline V gene, CDR1 is SQVTM and CDR2 is ANQGSEA. The CDR3 totals 12 residues. CDR3 sequence: CSSLGGGGELFF.

The CDR3 is CASLDTSYEQYF. The J gene is TRBJ2-7, the V gene TRBV6-2 or TRBV6-3. Germline loops: CDR1 MNHEY, CDR2 SVGEGT. The CDR3 is 12 residues long.

This rearrangement joins TRBV29-1 to TRBJ2-5. The CDR3 runs to 12 residues. Per germline, CDR1 SQVTM and CDR2 ANQGSEA. This CDR3 is CSAWVTQETQYF.

The V call is TRBV7-2, the J call TRBJ2-5. There are 14 residues in the CDR3. Germline assignment: CDR1 SGHTA and CDR2 FQGNSA. CDR3 sequence reads: CASSLVLAVETQYF.

This chain uses TRBV6-2 or TRBV6-3 with TRBJ1-5. The CDR3 contains 14 residues. Per germline, CDR1 MNHEY and CDR2 SVGEGT. CDR3 protein: CASSYGFSNQPQHF.

The rearrangement joins TRBV12-3 or TRBV12-4 to TRBJ1-4; the D call of TRBD1 rests on TCRdb alone, since no DNA is present to check it. The CDR3 runs to 16 residues. CDR3 amino acids: CASSFLRGAGTEKLFF.

The V and J genes are TRBV11-1 and TRBJ1-1. Germline CDR1 reads SGHAT; CDR2 reads FQDESV (reference sequence). The CDR3 runs to 16 residues. CDR3: CASSLYLSRPNTEAFF.

The rearrangement uses TRBV6-1 and TRBJ1-3. This CDR3 has 15 residues. CDR1 and CDR2 from the germline V gene are MNHNS and SASEGT. The CDR3 sequence: CASSEFSTSGNTIYF.

This chain uses TRBV20-1 with TRBJ2-3; TCRdb calls TRBD1, which cannot be checked without DNA. This CDR3 region has 13 residues. Germline loops: CDR1 DFQATT, CDR2 SNEGSKA (reference sequence). CDR3 region: CSAKLGGTDTQYF.

The V and J genes are TRBV6-5 and TRBJ2-3; lacking DNA, the TRBD1 call made by TCRdb goes unchecked. There are 17 residues in the CDR3. The germline CDR1 and CDR2 sequences are MNHEY and SVGAGI. The CDR3 sequence is CASSYSRGGAGADTQYF.

The chain combines TRBV5-1 with TRBJ2-1; the TCRdb D gene call, TRBD2, has no DNA to confirm it. Germline V CDR1 and CDR2: SGHRS, YFSETQ. The CDR3 consists of 17 residues. This CDR3 reads CASSFAGTSGGYNEQFF.

This chain joins TRBV20-1 and TRBJ2-2; TCRdb lists TRBD2, though no DNA is available to test this call. Per the germline V gene, CDR1 is DFQATT and CDR2 is SNEGSKA (reference sequence). CDR3 size: 17 residues. The CDR3 loop reads CSARHPLAGGTTGELFF.

V and J are TRBV3-1 and TRBJ1-1. CDR3 size: 13 residues. Germline-derived CDR1 and CDR2 are LGHDT and YNNKEL (reference sequence). The CDR3 here is CASSQVQDTEAFF.